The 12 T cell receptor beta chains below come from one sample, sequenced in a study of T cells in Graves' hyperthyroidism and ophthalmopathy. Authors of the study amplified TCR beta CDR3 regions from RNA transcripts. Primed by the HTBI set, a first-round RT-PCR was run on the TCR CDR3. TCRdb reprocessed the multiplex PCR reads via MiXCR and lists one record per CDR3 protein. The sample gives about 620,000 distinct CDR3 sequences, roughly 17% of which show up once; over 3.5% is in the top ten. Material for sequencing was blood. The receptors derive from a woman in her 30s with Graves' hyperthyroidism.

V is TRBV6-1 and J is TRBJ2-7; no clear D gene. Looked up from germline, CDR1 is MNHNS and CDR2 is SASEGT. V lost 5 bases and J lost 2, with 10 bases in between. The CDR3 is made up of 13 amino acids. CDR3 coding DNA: TGTGCCAGCAGTTCTGAGCCACCCTACGAGCAGTACTTC. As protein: CASSSEPPYEQYF.

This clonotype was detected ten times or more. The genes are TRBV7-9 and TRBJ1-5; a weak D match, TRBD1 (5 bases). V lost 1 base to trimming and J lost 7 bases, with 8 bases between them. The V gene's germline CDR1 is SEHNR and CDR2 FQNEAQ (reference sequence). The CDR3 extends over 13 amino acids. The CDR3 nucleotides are TGTGCCAGCAGCTTAGGGGACTTGCAGCCCCAGCATTTT. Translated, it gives CASSLGDLQPQHF.

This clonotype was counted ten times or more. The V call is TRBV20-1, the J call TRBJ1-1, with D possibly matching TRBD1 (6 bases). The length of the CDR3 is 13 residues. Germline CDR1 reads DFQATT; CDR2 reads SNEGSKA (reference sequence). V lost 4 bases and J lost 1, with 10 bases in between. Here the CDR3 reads CSATGQRNTEAFF. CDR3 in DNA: TGCAGTGCTACAGGACAGAGGAACACTGAAGCTTTCTTT.

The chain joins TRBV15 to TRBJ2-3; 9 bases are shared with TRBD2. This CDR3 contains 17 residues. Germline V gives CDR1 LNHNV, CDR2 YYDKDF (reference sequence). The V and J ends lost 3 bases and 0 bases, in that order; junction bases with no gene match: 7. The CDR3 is CATSRATTSGSTDTQYF. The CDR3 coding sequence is TGTGCCACCAGCAGGGCTACGACTAGCGGTAGCACAGATACGCAGTATTTT.

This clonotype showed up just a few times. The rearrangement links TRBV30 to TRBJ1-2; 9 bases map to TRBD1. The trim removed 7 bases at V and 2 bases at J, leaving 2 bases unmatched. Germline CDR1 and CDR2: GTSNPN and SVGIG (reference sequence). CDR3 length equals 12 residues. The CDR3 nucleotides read TGTGCCTTTACAGGGGGCAACTATGGCTACACCTTC. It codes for CAFTGGNYGYTF. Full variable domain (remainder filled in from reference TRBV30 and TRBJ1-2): SQTIHQWPATLVQPVGSPLSLECTVEGTSNPNLYWYRQAAGRGLQLLFYSVGIGQISSEVPQNLSASRPQDRQFILSSKKLLLSDSGFYLCAFTGGNYGYTFGSGTRLTVV.

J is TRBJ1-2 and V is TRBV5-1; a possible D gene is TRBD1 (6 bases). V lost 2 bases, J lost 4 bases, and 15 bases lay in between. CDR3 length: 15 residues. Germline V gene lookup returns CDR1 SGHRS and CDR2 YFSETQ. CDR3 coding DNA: TGCGCCAGCAGCTTAAGTCCAGGACAGTCCTATGGCTACACCTTC. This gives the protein CASSLSPGQSYGYTF.

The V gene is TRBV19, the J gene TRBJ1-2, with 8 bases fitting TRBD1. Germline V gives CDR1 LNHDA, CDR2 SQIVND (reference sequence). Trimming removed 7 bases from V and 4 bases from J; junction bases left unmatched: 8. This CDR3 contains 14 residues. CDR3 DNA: TGTGCCAGTACCAGAGCACAGGGGGGCTATGGCTACACCTTC. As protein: CASTRAQGGYGYTF.

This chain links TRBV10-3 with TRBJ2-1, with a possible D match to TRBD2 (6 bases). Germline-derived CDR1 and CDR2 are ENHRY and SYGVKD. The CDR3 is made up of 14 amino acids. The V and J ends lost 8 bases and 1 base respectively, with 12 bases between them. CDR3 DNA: TGTGCCATCTACTCCGGGAGTTCCTACAATGAGCAGTTCTTC. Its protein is CAIYSGSSYNEQFF.

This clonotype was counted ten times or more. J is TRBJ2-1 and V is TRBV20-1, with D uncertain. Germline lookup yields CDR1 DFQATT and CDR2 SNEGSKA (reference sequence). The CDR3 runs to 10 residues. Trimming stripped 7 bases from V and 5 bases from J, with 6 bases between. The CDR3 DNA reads TGCAGTGTTAGGGACAATGAGCAGTTCTTC. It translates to CSVRDNEQFF.

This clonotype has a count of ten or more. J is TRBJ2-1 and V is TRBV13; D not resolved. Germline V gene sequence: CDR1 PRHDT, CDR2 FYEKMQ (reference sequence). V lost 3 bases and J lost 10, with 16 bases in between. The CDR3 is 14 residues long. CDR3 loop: CASSFLGRRGEQFF. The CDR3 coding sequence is TGTGCCAGCAGCTTTTTGGGCAGGCGAGGCGAGCAGTTCTTC.

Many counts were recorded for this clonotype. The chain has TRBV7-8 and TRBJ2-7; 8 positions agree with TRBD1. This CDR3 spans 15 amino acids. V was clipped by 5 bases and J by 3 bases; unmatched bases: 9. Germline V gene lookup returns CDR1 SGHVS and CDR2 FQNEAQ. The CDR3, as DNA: TGTGCCAGCAGCATTACCGGGACAGGTAACTACGAGCAGTACTTC. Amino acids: CASSITGTGNYEQYF.

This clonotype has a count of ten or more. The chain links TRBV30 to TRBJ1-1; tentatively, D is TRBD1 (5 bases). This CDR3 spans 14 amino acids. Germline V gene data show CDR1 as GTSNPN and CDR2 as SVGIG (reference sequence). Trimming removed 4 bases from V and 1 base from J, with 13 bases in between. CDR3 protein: CAWNKGTANTEAFF. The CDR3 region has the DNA TGTGCCTGGAACAAAGGGACGGCGAACACTGAAGCTTTCTTT.